This T cell receptor (beta chain) is drawn from a study of cytomegalovirus exposure and HLA in healthy donors (dated by TCRdb to about 2017). About the investigation overall: An earlier analysis of 587 of the donors reported approximately 300 Gb of sequence data and roughly 120 million unique TCR beta sequences obtained from about 179 million T cells. An early release covering roughly 600 HLA-typed donors comprised 250 to 350 gigabases of sequencing data and 65 million to 100 million unique TCR sequences. Of the roughly 410 genotyped donors, 65% to 90% were placed in the genetic ancestry cluster associated with self-reported Caucasian donors. The aim of the study was to test whether cataloging public T cell receptors could identify signatures of past pathogen exposure. The study used immunosequencing to profile the T cell repertoires of more than 650 subjects and linked those repertoires to cytomegalovirus serostatus. Along with the roughly 670-subject first cohort, a separate validation cohort of about 110 different subjects was used. To predict cytomegalovirus infection status, the study brought together high-throughput TCR immunosequencing, statistical association of individual TCRs with disease status, and machine learning. A later analysis re-examined previously published TCR beta repertoires from hundreds of donors and added high-resolution HLA genotyping to investigate patterns of TCR occurrence. Rather than drawing on any new phenotypic data, the later analysis identified candidate immune exposures from TCR beta sequences and the way those sequences occurred across donors. An earlier analysis of nearly 600 of the donors applied high-throughput TCR beta sequencing to assess whether each TCR beta V gene segment acted as functional or pseudogenic. Donor age, sex, ethnicity and CMV serostatus were compiled together with the repertoire data. Genome-wide SNP genotypes for about 55% of the roughly 670 donors were used in a later genetic analysis, which treated that subset as a discovery cohort. All discovery cohort repertoires had been generated on a single sequencing platform. Class I and class II HLA loci were covered by the typing at four-digit resolution. The number of donors typed differed by locus, with 629-630 for A, B, C, DRB1 and DQB1, roughly 520 for DQA1, 606 for DPA1, and approximately 470 for DPB1. Several DR-DQ haplotypes were treated as single units for association and clustering because of strong linkage in the cohort. Among several hundred genotyped donors of the cohort, an average of around 250,000 unique TCR beta nucleotide sequences was sequenced per donor, of which 15% to 20% were non-productive. General study outcomes and caveats: The classifier was reported to diagnose cytomegalovirus status with high specificity and sensitivity in both the original and validation cohorts. In a later analysis, HLA-associated TCR beta chains were found to be more clonally expanded and to have lower generation probabilities than equally common non-associated chains. Most TCR sequences were observed very rarely across donors, whereas some public TCRs were present in many individuals. In vitro tests confirmed that a few of the cytomegalovirus-associated TCR beta chains recognize cytomegalovirus antigens. A further reported finding was that TCR beta sequences accurately predicted the HLA-A and HLA-B alleles for most subjects in the first cohort. In a later genetic analysis, a missense DCLRE1C variant was associated with V-gene and J-gene trimming of TCR beta chains, and the association was replicated in an independent cohort. A group of highly shared sequence variants was considered likely to be a technical artifact of the sequencing pipeline. This cohort had only TCR beta chains sequenced, and the lack of alpha or paired-chain data limited which features could be detected. A later analysis reported that several top co-occurrence clusters appeared linked to parvovirus B19, influenza, CMV and Epstein-Barr virus. Linkage disequilibrium might explain the correlated functional status among segregating V segments, but an unknown experimental factor could not be ruled out. Presence/absence analyses assumed roughly uniform sequencing depth across donors, an assumption that may not hold. An earlier analysis of around 500 of the donors showed that most TCR beta V segments appeared in productive rearrangements either about 90% or about 30% of the time, which broadly matched IMGT annotations. Because HLA typing was unavailable for some donors at each locus, only the typed subset was used in association tests. When HLA alleles, especially DR and DQ, strongly co-occurred, attributing TCR associations to individual alleles was difficult. In a later analysis, the rate of TCR association differed among HLA loci, with DRB1 alleles having the most associated TCRs and HLA-C alleles having the fewest. Most CMV-associated TCR beta chains appeared to be HLA-restricted in a later analysis, and the HLA associations seemed to be driven largely by CMV exposure. A later genetic analysis reported fewer N-insertions in productive TCRs among donors in an Asian-associated ancestry cluster than the roughly 620-donor mean. The study listed 150 to 200 TCR beta chains as associated with cytomegalovirus. The 87-base-pair reads could not distinguish some IMGT-functional V segments, including TRBV6-2 and TRBV6-3, so those segments were excluded. According to the authors, the approach could potentially be generalized to other disease states and immunological phenotypes. Approximately 16 rarely observed V segments, including chromosome 9 orphons, were excluded from the earlier analysis of approximately 500 of the donors because counts were too low. In a later analysis, around 17,000 TCR beta sequences were associated with specific HLA alleles at a false discovery rate of 0.05. For the cohort, immune exposure information was limited to CMV serostatus.

The germline V gene (reference sequence) specifies SGHNT as CDR1 and YYREEE as CDR2. The CDR3 measures 14 amino acids from cysteine to phenylalanine. Kept here is only the CDR3 DNA, which spans 42 bases and is read in frame from base 1. Deletion took 2 bases off V and 4 bases off J, with a span of 12 bases between the germline ends. The library came from the immunoSEQ multiplex PCR assay. The multiplex PCR relied on a mix of 60 forward primers for TCR Vbeta segments and 13 reverse primers for TCR Jbeta segments. The CDR3 region of rearranged TCR beta genes was amplified from genomic DNA by a multiplex PCR assay. The Illumina HiSeq System was used to sequence the amplified TCR beta libraries as 87-base-pair reads. The source study handled its data this way. In a later analysis, tens of millions of unique TCR beta chains were counted across the 650 to 750 repertoires, and roughly 11 million of these chains were shared by at least two donors. Raw reads were error-corrected and collapsed into unique sequences with a nearest-neighbor algorithm that merged closely related sequences to remove PCR and sequencing errors. To assign V, D and J gene segments, CDR3 sequences were aligned to IMGT reference sequences. Each retained sequence needed at least a six-nucleotide match to both a V gene segment and a J gene segment. Rearrangements were classified as productive when the CDR3 lacked stop codons and remained in frame with V and J, and all other rearrangements were classified as non-productive. CDR3 was defined by IMGT convention, running from the second conserved V-encoded cysteine to the conserved J-encoded phenylalanine. The earlier analysis of some 600 of the donors excluded sequences that lacked an unambiguous match to a single V gene segment. An earlier analysis of a few hundred of the donors classified V segments as functional when productive rearrangements were above 56.7% and as segregating when the standard deviation between donors was above 5%. A statistical classification framework was built for diagnosing cytomegalovirus status from the catalog of TCR beta chain sequences. V and J gene assignment, in a later analysis, came from comparing TCR nucleotide sequences with IMGT/GENE-DB human TR gene sequences. A later analysis assigned CDR3 sequences and most-parsimonious VDJ recombination scenarios with the TCRdist pipeline. In a later analysis, each TCR beta chain was defined by its CDR3 amino acid sequence together with its V-gene family, and reads without a unique V-gene family were excluded. As a way to deal with suspected cross-contamination and a sequencing artifact, a later analysis dropped hundreds of nucleotide sequences that were highly shared and had low generation probability. For each public chain, a later analysis derived a clonal expansion index from normalized ranks of inferred template counts within each repertoire. In a later analysis, generation probabilities were computed with a VDJ recombination model fitted to out-of-frame rearrangements, and the resulting probabilities were checked against IGoR. Hypergeometric tests were used in a later analysis to score TCR-TCR, TCR-HLA and TCR-CMV co-occurrence, with a repertoire-size bias correction applied to the TCR pairs. To estimate false discovery rates, a later analysis permuted the HLA or CMV assignments 20 times. In a later analysis, co-occurring TCRs were grouped using DBSCAN, with TCRdist sequence similarity added in when clustering inside HLA-allele-positive subsets. Co-occurrence clustering excluded repertoires with fewer than 30,000 or more than 120,000 public chains, plus five with anomalous nucleotide sharing. Entries here come from immuneACCESS through TCRdb and include only in-frame sequences with V and J called. Some clones fail to appear in such tables; in the studies checked, an unresolved V gene covers under half of the shortfall, and the cause of the remainder is unknown. Clonal size and the V and J genes are those of that table, whereas D and trimming came from the DNA. This sample has 150,000 to 200,000 clones in its table, and around 80% of those were observed once. The biggest ten clones account for 1% of the sample.

The cohort was made up of 666 healthy bone marrow donors. Cohort members were all nominally healthy when sampled, although unrecorded immune exposures were likely present. The donor tested CMV seropositive, placing the donor among the approximately 290 seropositive members of the cohort. A peripheral blood sample was collected from each donor, and TCR beta sequencing was performed on peripheral blood mononuclear cells. The Qiagen DNeasy Blood Extraction Kit was used to extract genomic DNA from the blood cell samples. A single count supports this clone. Its recognized antigen is unknown. Per-base qualities were not stored, and no clone one base away is much larger.

The source material was PBMCs. The receptor was isolated from a woman aged 45-59 years in good health and CMV-seropositive. The rearranged segments are TRBV5-4 and TRBJ1-2; TRBD1 is a possible D gene, resting on 5 matching bases. Here is the DNA: TGTGCCAGCAGCTTACAAGGGGAGGGCTATGGCTACACCTTC. This gives the protein CASSLQGEGYGYTF.